Listed below are T cell receptor beta chains from one sample, sequenced in a study of blood T cell repertoires in COVID-19. Method: immunoSEQ multiplex PCR; TCRdb's copy keeps in-frame clones and lacks some. In the table there are a few hundred thousand clones, about 81% of which are singletons. The sample consisted of PBMCs or T cells enriched from blood (not recorded which). These receptors originate from a man younger than 45 with acute COVID-19. The CDR3 runs from the conserved cysteine through the conserved F or W. The D gene is left open where the match is weak.

d_call,j_call,v_call,cdr3_nt,cdr3_aa
TRBD1,TRBJ1-3,TRBV19,TGTGCCAGTAGTTGGGGACAGGGGCCGACTACGTCCTCTGGAAACACCATATATTTT,CASSWGQGPTTSSGNTIYF
-,TRBJ1-2,TRBV3-1/TRBV3-2,TGTGCCAGCAGCCAAGACAGTCAGGGGCTCAAAACCTGCTTC,CASSQDSQGLKTCF
-,TRBJ1-6,TRBV27,TGTGCCAGCAGCCTATACGGTTCACCCCTCCACTTT,CASSLYGSPLHF
TRBD1,TRBJ1-1,TRBV5-1,TGTGCCAGCAGCTTGGAACGCGACAGGGTGAACACTGAAGCTTTCTTT,CASSLERDRVNTEAFF
-,TRBJ1-2,TRBV2,TGTGCCAGCAGTGACGGGGGATTACATGGCTACACCTTC,CASSDGGLHGYTF
TRBD2,TRBJ2-1,TRBV6-4,TGTGCCAGCAGTTCTACGGGGACTAGCGGGGCCAATGAGCAGTTCTTC,CASSSTGTSGANEQFF
TRBD1,TRBJ1-2,TRBV6-2/TRBV6-3,TGTGCCAGCAGTTACTCCGGACAGGCCCCGCGTGGCTACACCTTC,CASSYSGQAPRGYTF
TRBD2,TRBJ2-1,TRBV27,TGTGCCAGCAGTTTACTCGGGACTAGCGGGAGAAATGAGCAGTTCTTC,CASSLLGTSGRNEQFF
-,TRBJ2-1,TRBV23-1,TGCGCCAGCAGTCAGAGATGGCGGGGTGGTTTCGGTGAGCAGTTCTTC,CASSQRWRGGFGEQFF
TRBD1,TRBJ1-1,TRBV7-8,TGTGCCAGCAGCAACCGGGACAGGGGCACTGAAGCTTTCTTT,CASSNRDRGTEAFF
-,TRBJ1-6,TRBV9,TGTGCCAGCAGCGCCGAAGACAGATCCAATTCACCCCTCCACTTT,CASSAEDRSNSPLHF
-,TRBJ1-1,TRBV28,TGTGCCAGCAGCACCGGGGTCCCCGAAGCTTTCTTT,CASSTGVPEAFF
-,TRBJ2-1,TRBV7-2,TGTGCCAGCAGCTTAGTCAACTACAATGAGCAGTTCTTC,CASSLVNYNEQFF
TRBD1,TRBJ1-6,TRBV4-2,TGTGCCAGCAGCCAAAAGACAGGGATGGTTACCTATAATTCACCCCTCCACTTT,CASSQKTGMVTYNSPLHF
-,TRBJ2-3,TRBV3-1/TRBV3-2,TGTGCCAGCAGCCACCCGAGTAGGAGCGGTATCAATACGCAGTATTTT,CASSHPSRSGINTQYF
TRBD2,TRBJ2-1,TRBV9,TGTGCCAGCAGCGTAGAAGGTAGCGGGAGGGCGAGCTCCTACAATGAGCAGTTCTTC,CASSVEGSGRASSYNEQFF